A selection of T cell receptor beta chains follows, all from one sample in a study of control samples from healthy donors and cancer patients. TCRdb's copy holds only in-frame clones and misses some; the assay was immunoSEQ multiplex PCR. The sample includes under 200,000 clones, approximately 94% seen only once; the top ten take roughly 15%. Sequencing was performed on PBMCs. The source of these receptors is a man aged 55 to 69 with colorectal cancer. Each CDR3 is given with its conserved first and last residue. Fields, in order: V gene, J gene, CDR3 protein.

V gene: TRBV20-1; J gene: TRBJ2-7; CDR3 protein: CSASGSVSYEQYF
V gene: TRBV11-2; J gene: TRBJ1-6; CDR3 protein: CASRKGLDYNSPLHF
V gene: TRBV14; J gene: TRBJ2-5; CDR3 protein: CASSQQTGEWETQYF
V gene: TRBV19; J gene: TRBJ2-5; CDR3 protein: CASSIGGPVETQYF
V gene: TRBV11-3; J gene: TRBJ2-1; CDR3 protein: CASSLDDTSYNEQFF
V gene: TRBV27; J gene: TRBJ2-5; CDR3 protein: CASSSQGRSRETQYF
V gene: TRBV6-4; J gene: TRBJ2-3; CDR3 protein: CASWLGWDTDTQYF
V gene: TRBV18; J gene: TRBJ2-7; CDR3 protein: CASSPPLLGRRLSSSYEQYF
V gene: TRBV28; J gene: TRBJ1-4; CDR3 protein: CASLDRKQEKLFF
V gene: TRBV28; J gene: TRBJ1-6; CDR3 protein: CASSLFGDTYNSPLHF
V gene: TRBV27; J gene: TRBJ2-1; CDR3 protein: CASSPGLAANEQFF
V gene: TRBV15; J gene: TRBJ2-5; CDR3 protein: CATSGDRAQETQYF
V gene: TRBV30; J gene: TRBJ2-7; CDR3 protein: CAWRLAGSSYEQYF
V gene: TRBV19; J gene: TRBJ1-1; CDR3 protein: CASTRRQGNTEAFF
V gene: TRBV12-5; J gene: TRBJ1-5; CDR3 protein: CASGAFGEPQHF
V gene: TRBV3-1/TRBV3-2; J gene: TRBJ1-1; CDR3 protein: CASKAGPETEAFF
V gene: TRBV30; J gene: TRBJ1-5; CDR3 protein: CAWSRGNNQPQHF
V gene: TRBV25-1; J gene: TRBJ2-5; CDR3 protein: CASSERGRFWETQYF
V gene: TRBV28; J gene: TRBJ2-5; CDR3 protein: CASSSTGYYETQYF
V gene: TRBV19; J gene: TRBJ1-2; CDR3 protein: CASSMAGLGRGYTF
V gene: TRBV2; J gene: TRBJ2-7; CDR3 protein: CASSQGPVGYEQYF
V gene: TRBV5-5; J gene: TRBJ1-4; CDR3 protein: CASSFRGAMGEKLFF
V gene: TRBV5-1; J gene: TRBJ1-4; CDR3 protein: CASSLGDSQGVNEKLFF
V gene: TRBV30; J gene: TRBJ2-3; CDR3 protein: CAWSPPTGTGTDTQYF
V gene: TRBV7-8; J gene: TRBJ2-1; CDR3 protein: CASSFPTSGLWNEQFF
V gene: TRBV7-9; J gene: TRBJ1-5; CDR3 protein: CASSANTNQPQHF
V gene: TRBV7-9; J gene: TRBJ1-2; CDR3 protein: CASGDRGIGGYTF
V gene: TRBV9; J gene: TRBJ1-4; CDR3 protein: CASSRLPGKSEKLFF
V gene: TRBV19; J gene: TRBJ2-1; CDR3 protein: CASQLAGGNYNEQFF
V gene: TRBV29-1; J gene: TRBJ1-3; CDR3 protein: CSVGGSSGNTIYF
V gene: TRBV3-1/TRBV3-2; J gene: TRBJ2-2; CDR3 protein: CASSPVSGELFF
V gene: TRBV10-3; J gene: TRBJ2-3; CDR3 protein: CAIKEGIADTQYF
V gene: TRBV28; J gene: TRBJ1-2; CDR3 protein: CASSLWGDRSNYGYTF
V gene: TRBV6-1; J gene: TRBJ2-3; CDR3 protein: CASSEVGDTQYF
V gene: TRBV6-2/TRBV6-3; J gene: TRBJ2-4; CDR3 protein: CASSPGQGTNIQYF
V gene: TRBV10-3; J gene: TRBJ1-1; CDR3 protein: CAISESTGSLSTEAFF
V gene: TRBV6-6; J gene: TRBJ1-4; CDR3 protein: CASTAQGNNEKLFF
V gene: TRBV29-1; J gene: TRBJ1-2; CDR3 protein: CSVDYRSAPQGTNYGYTF
V gene: TRBV2; J gene: TRBJ1-2; CDR3 protein: CASSERGLYGYTF
V gene: TRBV7-2; J gene: TRBJ2-1; CDR3 protein: CASSFRTAGEQFF
V gene: TRBV10-1; J gene: TRBJ2-7; CDR3 protein: CASSGPSSYEQYF
V gene: TRBV30; J gene: TRBJ1-5; CDR3 protein: CAWSVDGGQPQHF
V gene: TRBV10-3; J gene: TRBJ1-1; CDR3 protein: CAISSRGQDTEAFF
V gene: TRBV5-6; J gene: TRBJ1-2; CDR3 protein: CASRSTQSGTGYFYGYTF
V gene: TRBV7-9; J gene: TRBJ1-1; CDR3 protein: CASSLTGNTEAFF
V gene: TRBV19; J gene: TRBJ2-7; CDR3 protein: CASRPGGGRYEQYF
V gene: TRBV4-1; J gene: TRBJ1-2; CDR3 protein: CASSQNRDSNGYTF
V gene: TRBV12-3/TRBV12-4; J gene: TRBJ1-2; CDR3 protein: CASSRQKGTGYTF
V gene: TRBV28; J gene: TRBJ1-1; CDR3 protein: CASSFGAVNTEAFF
V gene: TRBV19; J gene: TRBJ2-5; CDR3 protein: CASSIESDSKETQYF
V gene: TRBV5-5; J gene: TRBJ1-1; CDR3 protein: CASSQGQGALFRGAFF
V gene: TRBV6-6; J gene: TRBJ2-7; CDR3 protein: CASSYGRAHEQYF
V gene: TRBV5-1; J gene: TRBJ2-5; CDR3 protein: CASSFSGVGTGQETQYF